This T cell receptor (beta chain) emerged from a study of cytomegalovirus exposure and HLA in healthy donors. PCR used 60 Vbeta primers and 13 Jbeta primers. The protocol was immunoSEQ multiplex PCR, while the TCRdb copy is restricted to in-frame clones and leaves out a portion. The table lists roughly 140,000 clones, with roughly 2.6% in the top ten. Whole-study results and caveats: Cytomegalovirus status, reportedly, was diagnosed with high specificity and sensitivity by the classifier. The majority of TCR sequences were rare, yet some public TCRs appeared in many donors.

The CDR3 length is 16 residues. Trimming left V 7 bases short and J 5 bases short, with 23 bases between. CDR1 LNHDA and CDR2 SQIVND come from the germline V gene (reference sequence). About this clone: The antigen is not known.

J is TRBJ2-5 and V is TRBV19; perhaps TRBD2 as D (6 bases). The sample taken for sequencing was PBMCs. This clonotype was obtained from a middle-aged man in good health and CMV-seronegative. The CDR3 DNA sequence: TGTGCCAGTACTAGAGGAGGGTTTACGGACATGGAGACCCAGTACTTC. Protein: CASTRGGFTDMETQYF.